This entry concerns a single T cell receptor beta chain. What it binds is unknown. Every single patient, without exception, relapsed after autologous stem cell transplantation, and brentuximab vedotin exposure varied. Complete response, partial response or progressive disease was each patient's best response. Some clones are missing from TCRdb's copy, which holds only in-frame ones; the method was immunoSEQ multiplex PCR. Of 40,000 to 45,000 clones listed, under 75% are singletons. The sample belongs to a study of PD-1 blockade in classical Hodgkin lymphoma. Points from the study as a whole: By C4D1, CD4+ diversity increased significantly, especially in complete responders. Repertoire differences lack defined causes, possibly disease activity or prior therapy.

The CDR3 runs to 11 residues. CDR1 is DFQATT, CDR2 SNEGSKA, per germline (reference sequence). Trimming pared 4 bases from V and 5 bases from J, leaving 5 bases between. The TCR was taken from a human donor with classical Hodgkin lymphoma. Sequences were derived from peripheral blood mononuclear cells (PBMCs), sampled before the second cycle of nivolumab. V is TRBV20-1 and J is TRBJ2-2; no reliable D call. This CDR3 reads CSAIGTGELFF. The CDR3 DNA reads as TGCAGTGCTATAGGAACCGGGGAGCTGTTTTTT.